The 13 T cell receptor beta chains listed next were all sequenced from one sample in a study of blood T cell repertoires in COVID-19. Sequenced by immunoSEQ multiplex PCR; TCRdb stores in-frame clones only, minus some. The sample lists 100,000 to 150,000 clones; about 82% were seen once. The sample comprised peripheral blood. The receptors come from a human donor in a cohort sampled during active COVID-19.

DNA for the CDR3: TGTGCCAGCAGCTTCCTTACAGGATCCACAACTAATGAAAAACTGTTTTTT. Residues: CASSFLTGSTTNEKLFF. This rearrangement joins TRBV7-8 to TRBJ1-4, with D possibly TRBD1 on 5 matching bases. The germline gives CDR1 SGHVS, CDR2 FQNEAQ. CDR3 size: 17 residues. The V and J ends lost 3 bases and 0 bases respectively, with 14 bases between them.

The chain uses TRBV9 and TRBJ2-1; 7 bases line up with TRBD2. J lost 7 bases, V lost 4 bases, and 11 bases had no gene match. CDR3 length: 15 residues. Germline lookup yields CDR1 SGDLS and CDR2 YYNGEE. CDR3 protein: CASSIDYRGRNEQFF. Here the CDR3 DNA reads TGTGCCAGCAGCATTGACTATCGCGGGAGAAATGAGCAGTTCTTC. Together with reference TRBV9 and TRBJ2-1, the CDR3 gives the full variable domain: DSGVTQTPKHLITATGQRVTLRCSPRSGDLSVYWYQQSLDQGLQFLIQYYNGEERAKGNILERFSAQQFPDLHSELNLSSLELGDSALYFCASSIDYRGRNEQFFGPGTRLTVL.

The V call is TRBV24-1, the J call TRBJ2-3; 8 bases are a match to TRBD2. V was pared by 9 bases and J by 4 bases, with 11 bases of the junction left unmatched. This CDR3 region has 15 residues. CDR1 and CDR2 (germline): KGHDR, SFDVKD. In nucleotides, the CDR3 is TGTGCCACCCAGGCCTCCGGGAGGGCCTCAGATACGCAGTATTTT. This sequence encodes CATQASGRASDTQYF.

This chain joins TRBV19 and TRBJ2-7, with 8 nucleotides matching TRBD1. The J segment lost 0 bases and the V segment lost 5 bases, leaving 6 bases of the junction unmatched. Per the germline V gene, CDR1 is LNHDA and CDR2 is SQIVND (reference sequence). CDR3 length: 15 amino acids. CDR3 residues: CASSVGQGLSYEQYF. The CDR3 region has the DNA TGTGCCAGTAGTGTTGGACAGGGACTCTCCTACGAGCAGTACTTC.

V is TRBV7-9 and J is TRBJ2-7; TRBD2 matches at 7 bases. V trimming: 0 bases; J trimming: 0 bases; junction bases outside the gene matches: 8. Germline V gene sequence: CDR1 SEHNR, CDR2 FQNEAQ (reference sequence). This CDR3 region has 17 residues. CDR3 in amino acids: CASSLAHQAGSSYEQYF. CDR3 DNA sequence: TGTGCCAGCAGCTTAGCGCATCAAGCGGGGAGCTCCTACGAGCAGTACTTC.

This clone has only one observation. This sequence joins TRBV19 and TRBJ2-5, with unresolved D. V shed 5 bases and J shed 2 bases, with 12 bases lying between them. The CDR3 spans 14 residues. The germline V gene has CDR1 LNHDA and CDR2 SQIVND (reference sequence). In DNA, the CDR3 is TGTGCCAGTAGTGCCCGGGTCCATCAAGAGACCCAGTACTTC. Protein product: CASSARVHQETQYF. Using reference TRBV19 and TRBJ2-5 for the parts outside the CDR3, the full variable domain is DGGITQSPKYLFRKEGQNVTLSCEQNLNHDAMYWYRQDPGQGLRLIYYSQIVNDFQKGDIAEGYSVSREKKESFPLTVTSAQKNPTAFYLCASSARVHQETQYFGPGTRLLVL.

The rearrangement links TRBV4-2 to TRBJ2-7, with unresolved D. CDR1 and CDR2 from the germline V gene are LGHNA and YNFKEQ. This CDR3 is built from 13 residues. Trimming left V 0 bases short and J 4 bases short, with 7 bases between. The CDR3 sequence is CASSQEISYEQYF. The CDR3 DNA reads TGTGCCAGCAGCCAAGAGATCAGTTACGAGCAGTACTTC.

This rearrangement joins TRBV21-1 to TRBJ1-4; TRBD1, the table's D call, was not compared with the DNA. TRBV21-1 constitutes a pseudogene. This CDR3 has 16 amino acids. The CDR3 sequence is CASSKRYGTVDEKLFF. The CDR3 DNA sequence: TGTGCCAGCAGCAAGCGCTACGGGACAGTCGATGAAAAACTGTTTTTT.

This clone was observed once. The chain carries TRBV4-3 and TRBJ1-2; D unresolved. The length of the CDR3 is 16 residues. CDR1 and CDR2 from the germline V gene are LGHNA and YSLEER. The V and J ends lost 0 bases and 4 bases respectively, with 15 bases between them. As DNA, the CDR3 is TGCGCCAGCAGCCAAGAATTAGGCGGGCAGTCCTATGGCTACACCTTC. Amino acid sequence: CASSQELGGQSYGYTF.

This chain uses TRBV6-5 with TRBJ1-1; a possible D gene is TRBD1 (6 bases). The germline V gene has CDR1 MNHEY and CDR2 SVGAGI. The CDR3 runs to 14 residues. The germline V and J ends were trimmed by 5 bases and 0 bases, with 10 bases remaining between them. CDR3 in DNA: TGTGCCAGCAGTCGGGACAAATTGAACACTGAAGCTTTCTTT. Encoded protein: CASSRDKLNTEAFF.

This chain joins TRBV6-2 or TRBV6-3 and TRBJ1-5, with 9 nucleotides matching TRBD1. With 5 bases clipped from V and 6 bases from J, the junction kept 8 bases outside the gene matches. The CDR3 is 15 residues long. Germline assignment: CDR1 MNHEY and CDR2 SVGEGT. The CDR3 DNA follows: TGTGCCAGCAGTGCGCCCGGACAGGGGATTCAGCCCCAGCATTTT. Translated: CASSAPGQGIQPQHF.

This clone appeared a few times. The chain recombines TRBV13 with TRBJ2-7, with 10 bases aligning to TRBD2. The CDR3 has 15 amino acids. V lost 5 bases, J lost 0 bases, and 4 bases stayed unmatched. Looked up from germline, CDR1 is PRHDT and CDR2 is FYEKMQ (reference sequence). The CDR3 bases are TGTGCCAGCAGCCCCAGGACTAGCGGCTCCTACGAGCAGTACTTC. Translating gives CASSPRTSGSYEQYF.

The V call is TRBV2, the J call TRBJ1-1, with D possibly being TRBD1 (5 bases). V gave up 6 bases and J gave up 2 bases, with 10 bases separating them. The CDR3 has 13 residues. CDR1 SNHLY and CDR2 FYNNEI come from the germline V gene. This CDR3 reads CASRADRNTEAFF. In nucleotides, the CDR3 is TGTGCCAGCAGGGCTGACAGAAACACTGAAGCTTTCTTT.